This paragraph reports one T cell receptor (beta chain). This sample is drawn from a study of PD-1 blockade in classical Hodgkin lymphoma. This CDR3 is 16 amino acids long. The V end was cut by 3 bases, the J end by 0 bases, with 14 bases between. Germline V CDR1 and CDR2: LNHDA, SQIVND (reference sequence). Sequencing was performed with immunoSEQ multiplex PCR; in TCRdb, only in-frame clones are kept and a portion is missing. The table lists approximately 100,000 clones, under 85% of them singletons. Time point of the sample: cycle 4 day 1 (C4D1), after 6 weeks of nivolumab. Brentuximab vedotin exposure varied among the patients, all of whom had relapsed after autologous stem cell transplantation.

The chain links TRBV19 to TRBJ1-2; D not certain. The TCR was taken from a human donor with classical Hodgkin lymphoma. This material consisted of peripheral blood mononuclear cells (PBMCs), taken before the fourth cycle of nivolumab. The CDR3 DNA sequence: TGTGCCAGTAGTATGGTGGCCGGGGAAGCTAACTATGGCTACACCTTC. As protein: CASSMVAGEANYGYTF.